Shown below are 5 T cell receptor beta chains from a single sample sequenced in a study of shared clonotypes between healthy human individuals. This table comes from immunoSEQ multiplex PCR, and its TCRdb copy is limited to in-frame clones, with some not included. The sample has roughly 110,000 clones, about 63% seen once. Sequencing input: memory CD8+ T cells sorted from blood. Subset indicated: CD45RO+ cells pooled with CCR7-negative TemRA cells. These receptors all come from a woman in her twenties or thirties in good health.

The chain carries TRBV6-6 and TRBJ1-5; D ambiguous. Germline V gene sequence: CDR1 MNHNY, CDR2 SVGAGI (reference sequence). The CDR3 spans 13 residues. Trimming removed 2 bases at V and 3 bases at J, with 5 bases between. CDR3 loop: CASSYALNQPQHF. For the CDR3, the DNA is TGTGCCAGCAGTTACGCACTCAATCAGCCCCAGCATTTT.

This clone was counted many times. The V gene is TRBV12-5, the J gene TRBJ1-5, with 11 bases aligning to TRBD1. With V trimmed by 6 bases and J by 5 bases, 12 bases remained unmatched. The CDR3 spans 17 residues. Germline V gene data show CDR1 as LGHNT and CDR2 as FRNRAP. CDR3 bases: TGTGCTAGTGGCCCGGGACAGGGGGTTGTCGTGCATCAGCCCCAGCATTTT. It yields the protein CASGPGQGVVVHQPQHF.

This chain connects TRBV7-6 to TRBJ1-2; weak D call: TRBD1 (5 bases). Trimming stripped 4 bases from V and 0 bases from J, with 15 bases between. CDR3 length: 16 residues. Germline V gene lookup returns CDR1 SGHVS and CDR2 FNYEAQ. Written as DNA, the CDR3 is TGTGCCAGCAGCTGGGGGACCGATAGATCTAACTATGGCTACACCTTC. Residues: CASSWGTDRSNYGYTF.

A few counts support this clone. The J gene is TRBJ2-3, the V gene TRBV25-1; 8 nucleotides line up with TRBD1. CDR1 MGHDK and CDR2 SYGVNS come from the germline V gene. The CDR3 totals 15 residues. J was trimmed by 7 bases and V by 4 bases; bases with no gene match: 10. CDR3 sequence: CASSGDRHGGYTQYF. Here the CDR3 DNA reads TGTGCCAGCAGTGGGGACAGGCACGGTGGGTATACGCAGTATTTT.

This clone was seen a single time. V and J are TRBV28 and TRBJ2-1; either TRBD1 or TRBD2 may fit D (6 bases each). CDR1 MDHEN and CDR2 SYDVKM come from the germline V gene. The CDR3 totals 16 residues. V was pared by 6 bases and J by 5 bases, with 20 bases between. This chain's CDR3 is CASSTPRGGRHNEQFF. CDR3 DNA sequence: TGTGCCAGCAGCACTCCGAGAGGGGGGCGTCACAATGAGCAGTTCTTC.